The next 18 T cell receptor beta chains were all read from a single sample in a study of T-cell memory formation after mild COVID-19. MiXCR was run by TCRdb on the 5' RACE reads, yielding one entry per CDR3 protein. Of about 110,000 distinct CDR3 sequences in the sample, over 15% were seen once. Sequencing was done on a sample of PBMCs or a T cell subset sorted from them (not recorded which). The source of these receptors is a man younger than 35 who had mild COVID-19 (a few samples of this study predate the infection). Cell type and time point are not known.

This clonotype turned up a few times. V gene TRBV4-2 combines with J gene TRBJ1-1, with D uncertain. V shed 5 bases and J shed 3 bases, with 16 bases lying between them. Germline assignment: CDR1 LGHNA and CDR2 YNFKEQ. CDR3 length: 15 residues. CDR3 region: CASSSRTAVDTEAFF. The CDR3 DNA sequence: TGTGCCAGCAGCTCTCGGACGGCGGTGGACACTGAAGCTTTCTTT.

The sample holds many counts of this clonotype. The V call is TRBV7-9, the J call TRBJ2-5; TRBD1 might be the D (6 bases). V was pared by 2 bases and J by 4 bases, with 11 bases between. Looked up from germline, CDR1 is SEHNR and CDR2 is FQNEAQ (reference sequence). This CDR3 spans 14 amino acids. The CDR3 DNA is TGTGCCAGCAGCTTACTTGGCAGGGGAGAGACCCAGTACTTC. This gives the protein CASSLLGRGETQYF.

This clonotype was seen at least ten times. The chain employs TRBV7-9 and TRBJ2-1; 10 bases match TRBD2. The germline V gene encodes CDR1 SEHNR and CDR2 FQNEAQ (reference sequence). The CDR3 covers 16 residues. The junction had 4 bases not matched to a gene; V was cut back by 0 bases and J by 5 bases. CDR3 in amino acids: CASSLALAGEHNEQFF. The CDR3 bases are TGTGCCAGCAGCTTAGCCCTAGCGGGGGAGCACAATGAGCAGTTCTTC.

This clonotype was recorded at least ten times. The DNA of the CDR3 is TGCAGTGCTAGAGTCGGACACGCACCCTATGGCAATCAGCCCCAGCATTTT. As protein: CSARVGHAPYGNQPQHF. This chain links TRBV20-1 with TRBJ1-5; perhaps TRBD1 as D (5 bases). Per the germline V gene, CDR1 is DFQATT and CDR2 is SNEGSKA (reference sequence). V was shortened by 1 base and J by 2 bases, with 18 bases between the two germline ends. This CDR3 spans 17 amino acids.

The gene calls are TRBV7-2 and TRBJ2-2; the D gene could be TRBD1 or TRBD2 (5 bases each). Between the trimmed V and J ends, which lost 5 bases and 0 bases, there was a span of 16 bases. CDR1 is SGHTA and CDR2 is FQGNSA in the germline V gene. CDR3 size: 17 residues. CDR3 nucleotide sequence: TGTGCCAGCAGCAGTCCCGGGACCGCTTCGAACACCGGGGAGCTGTTTTTT. Protein product: CASSSPGTASNTGELFF.

The chain links TRBV4-2 to TRBJ2-4; TRBD1 agrees at 7 bases. Germline assignment: CDR1 LGHNA and CDR2 YNFKEQ. The CDR3 contains 15 residues. The V gene end was trimmed by 4 bases and the J gene end by 3 bases; junction bases not matched to a gene: 6. CDR3 in amino acids: CASSRARQGKNIQYF. Here the CDR3 DNA reads TGTGCCAGCAGCCGAGCCCGACAGGGCAAAAACATTCAGTACTTC.

The chain employs TRBV11-2 and TRBJ2-5; maybe TRBD2 (5 bases). There are 16 residues in the CDR3. Germline V gene sequence: CDR1 SGHAT, CDR2 FQNNGV. V lost 5 bases and J 2 bases, leaving 18 bases between the germline ends. DNA for the CDR3: TGTGCCAGCAGCCCCGCCCTGAGGGTACTGCAAGAGACCCAGTACTTC. Translating it yields CASSPALRVLQETQYF.

The chain carries TRBV4-1 and TRBJ2-3, with TRBD1 matching 8 bases. Trimming took 1 base from V and 7 from J; bases not matched to a gene: 4. CDR1 and CDR2 (germline): MGHRA, YSYEKL. The CDR3 consists of 14 residues. The CDR3 region is CASSQGQGAYTQYF. The CDR3 DNA reads TGCGCCAGCAGCCAAGGTCAGGGGGCTTATACGCAGTATTTT.

This clonotype was seen only a few times. This CDR3 is CASTPQSNTEAFF. The CDR3 DNA follows: TGTGCCAGCACCCCTCAGAGTAACACTGAAGCTTTCTTT. This chain links TRBV12-3 or TRBV12-4 with TRBJ1-1; unclear D gene. V was trimmed by 7 bases and J by 2 bases, leaving 11 bases between them. The CDR3 totals 13 residues.

Only a few counts were recorded for this clonotype. This chain's CDR3 is CASSAGREGDTQYF. DNA for the CDR3: TGTGCCAGCAGCGCGGGCCGAGAGGGGGATACGCAGTATTTT. This sequence joins TRBV9 and TRBJ2-3, with D perhaps given as TRBD1 or TRBD2 (5 bases each). This CDR3 contains 14 residues. Germline V gene data show CDR1 as SGDLS and CDR2 as YYNGEE. The V gene lost 3 bases and the J gene lost 6 bases, with 14 bases spanning the gap.

The chain recombines TRBV2 with TRBJ2-3, with D unresolved. CDR1 and CDR2 (germline): SNHLY, FYNNEI. The CDR3 consists of 11 residues. V was pared by 5 bases and J by 9 bases, with 9 bases between. The CDR3 nucleotides read TGTGCCAGCAGTCCCGGTTGGACGCAGTATTTT. Translating it yields CASSPGWTQYF.

Only a few counts were recorded for this clonotype. The chain recombines TRBV7-2 with TRBJ2-1; possibly TRBD1 for D (5 bases). The germline V gene has CDR1 SGHTA and CDR2 FQGNSA. The CDR3 has 15 residues. The germline V and J ends were trimmed by 5 bases and 5 bases, with 16 bases remaining between them. CDR3 sequence: CASSQTDRVHNEQFF. The CDR3, as DNA: TGTGCCAGCAGCCAGACAGACAGAGTCCACAATGAGCAGTTCTTC.

The chain uses TRBV7-9 and TRBJ2-5; D is undetermined. CDR1 and CDR2 from the germline V gene are SEHNR and FQNEAQ (reference sequence). V dropped 5 bases and J dropped 2 bases, with 12 bases sitting between them. This CDR3 comprises 14 residues. The CDR3 DNA reads as TGTGCCAGCAGCCCCCGGGCCTATCAAGAGACCCAGTACTTC. Protein sequence: CASSPRAYQETQYF.

This clonotype was observed many times. The J gene is TRBJ2-4, the V gene TRBV12-3 or TRBV12-4; 9 bases fit TRBD2. This CDR3 contains 22 residues. V lost 6 bases and J lost 0; bases outside the gene matches: 24. CDR3 nucleotides: TGTGCCAGCAGACTCGAAAAGCGGGGGGCACAAATTAGTAAACTAGCCAAAAACATTCAGTACTTC. Translating it yields CASRLEKRGAQISKLAKNIQYF.

This clonotype turned up a few times. The chain carries TRBV11-1 and TRBJ2-1; TRBD2 matches at 9 bases. CDR3 length equals 16 residues. The germline V gene encodes CDR1 SGHAT and CDR2 FQDESV (reference sequence). Trimming cost V 5 bases and J 5 bases; bases outside gene matches: 10. This chain's CDR3 is CASSIWMTSGNNEQFF. The CDR3, as DNA: TGTGCCAGCAGCATATGGATGACTAGCGGCAACAATGAGCAGTTCTTC. Complete variable domain (other parts from reference TRBV11-1 and TRBJ2-1): EAEVAQSPRYKITEKSQAVAFWCDPISGHATLYWYRQILGQGPELLVQFQDESVVDDSQLPKDRFSAERLKGVDSTLKIQPAELGDSAMYLCASSIWMTSGNNEQFFGPGTRLTVL.

This clonotype appeared a few times. The chain is built from TRBV7-2 and TRBJ1-2; D not resolved. The CDR3 length is 11 residues. The V and J ends lost 4 bases and 4 bases respectively, with 4 bases between them. The germline CDR1 and CDR2 sequences are SGHTA and FQGNSA. The CDR3 reads CASSSPYGYTF. CDR3 DNA: TGTGCCAGCAGCTCCCCCTATGGCTACACCTTC.

This clonotype appeared many times. This sequence joins TRBV5-1 and TRBJ2-7; the D is unclear. Trimming removed 4 bases at V and 4 bases at J, with 6 bases between. The CDR3 has 11 residues. Germline CDR1 and CDR2: SGHRS and YFSETQ. The CDR3 spells CASSREYEQYF. In DNA form, the CDR3 reads TGCGCCAGCAGCCGTGAGTACGAGCAGTACTTC.

The V call is TRBV4-2, the J call TRBJ1-3, with 7 bases lining up with TRBD1. The CDR3 covers 16 residues. V shed 0 bases and J 0 bases; nucleotides not matched to a gene: 2. Germline V CDR1 and CDR2: LGHNA, YNFKEQ. CDR3 DNA: TGTGCCAGCAGCCAAGAAAGGGGGCACTCTGGAAACACCATATATTTT. Its translation is CASSQERGHSGNTIYF.